The T cell receptor (beta chain) described here comes from a study of blood T cell repertoires in COVID-19. Study at large: From the United States, Italy and Spain came samples of acute and convalescent COVID-19. Nucleic acid was either cDNA or gDNA, and it came from T cells, B-cell-depleted T cells, or PBMCs.

In the study's own analysis: From reference gene primer amplification, estimates of nucleated cell counts were derived. Repertoires were generated with immunoSEQ multiplex PCR, while TCRdb's copy carries only in-frame clones and drops some. For V, J and clone size, that table is used; D and trimming come from the DNA. The table shows approximately 98,000 clones, with 75% to 85% occurring only once. The CDR3 loop spans 16 amino acids. After removal of 3 bases from V and 7 bases from J, the junction contained 10 bases not matched to a gene. Germline assignment: CDR1 LNHDA and CDR2 SQIVND (reference sequence).

This rearrangement joins TRBV19 to TRBJ2-2; 8 nucleotides match TRBD1. The clonotype comes from a man in his sixties with acute or convalescent COVID-19. What was sequenced was peripheral blood. The CDR3: CASSIRGQGASGELFF. The CDR3 DNA is TGTGCCAGTAGTATTAGGGGGCAGGGGGCCAGCGGGGAGCTGTTTTTT.